The present T cell receptor (beta chain) was sequenced within a study of identical twins. V lost 6 bases to trimming and J lost 5 bases; unmatched junction nucleotides: 10. Germline V gene data show CDR1 as MNHNS and CDR2 as SASEGT. This CDR3 comprises 14 residues. Using its own MiXCR run on the 5' RACE reads, TCRdb lists one record per CDR3 protein. The sample yields fewer than 20,000 distinct CDR3 sequences, just under 70% seen once. The chain employs TRBV6-1 and TRBJ2-7; 7 nucleotides agree with TRBD1. The sample taken for sequencing was memory (CD45RO+) T cells sorted from blood. This receptor was taken from a young woman in good health. This table probably holds off-target reads from a library built for another chain. The CDR3: CASSQGVRGHEQYF. Written as DNA, the CDR3 is TGTGCCAGCAGCCAGGGAGTAAGGGGGCACGAGCAGTACTTC.